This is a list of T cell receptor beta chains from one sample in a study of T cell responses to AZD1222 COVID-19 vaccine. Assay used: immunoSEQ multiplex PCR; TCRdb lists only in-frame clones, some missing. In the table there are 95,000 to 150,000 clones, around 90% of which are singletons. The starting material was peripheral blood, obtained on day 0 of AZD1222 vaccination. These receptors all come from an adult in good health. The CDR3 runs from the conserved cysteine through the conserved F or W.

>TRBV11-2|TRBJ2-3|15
CASSQGTPGTDTQYF
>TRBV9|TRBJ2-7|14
CASSASGGAHEQYF
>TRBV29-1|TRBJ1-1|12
CSVDPGNTEAFF
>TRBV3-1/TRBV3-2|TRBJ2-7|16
CASSPSGLQASYEQYF
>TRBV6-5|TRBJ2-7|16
CASSYSPDGSSYEQYF
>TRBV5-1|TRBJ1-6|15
CASTWRGPDNSPLHF
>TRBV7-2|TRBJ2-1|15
CASSPPGNPYNEQFF
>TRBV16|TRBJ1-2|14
CASSRSGSSYGYTF
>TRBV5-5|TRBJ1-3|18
CASSLVSMQGQPGNTIYF
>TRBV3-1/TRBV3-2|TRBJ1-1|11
CASSQVSEAFF
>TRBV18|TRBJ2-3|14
CASSPSGGPDTQYF